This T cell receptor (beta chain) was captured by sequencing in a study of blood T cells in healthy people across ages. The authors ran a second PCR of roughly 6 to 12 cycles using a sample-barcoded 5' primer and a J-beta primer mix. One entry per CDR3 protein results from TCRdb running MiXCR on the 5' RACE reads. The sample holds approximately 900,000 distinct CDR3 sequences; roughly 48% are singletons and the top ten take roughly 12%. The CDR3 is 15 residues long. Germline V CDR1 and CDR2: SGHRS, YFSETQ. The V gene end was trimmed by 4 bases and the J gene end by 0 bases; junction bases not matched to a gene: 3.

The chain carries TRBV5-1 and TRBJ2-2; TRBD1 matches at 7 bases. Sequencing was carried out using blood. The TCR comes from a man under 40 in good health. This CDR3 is CASSPGQSNTGELFF. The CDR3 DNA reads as TGCGCCAGCAGCCCGGGACAGTCGAACACCGGGGAGCTGTTTTTT.